These 24 T cell receptor beta chains originate from one sample sequenced in a study of blood T cell repertoires in COVID-19. Libraries were prepared by immunoSEQ multiplex PCR; TCRdb keeps only in-frame clonotypes and omits some of them. Altogether around 160,000 clones are present, about nine tenths being singletons, with the ten largest covering 18%. Source material: peripheral blood. Receptors originate from a man aged 55 to 70 with active or convalescent COVID-19.

The gene calls are TRBV27 and TRBJ1-5; 8 bases align to TRBD1. This CDR3 comprises 14 residues. Germline loops: CDR1 MNHEY, CDR2 SMNVEV (reference sequence). V was pared by 5 bases and J by 6 bases, with 6 bases of the junction left unmatched. CDR3 nucleotides: TGTGCCAGCAGTACCCTCAGGGGGCGTCAGCCCCAGCATTTT. Amino acids: CASSTLRGRQPQHF.

The genes are TRBV5-5 and TRBJ1-1; D gene unclear. The germline V gene encodes CDR1 SGHKS and CDR2 YYEKEE (reference sequence). V lost 1 base to trimming and J lost 0 bases, with 13 bases between them. CDR3 length: 16 residues. The CDR3 region is CASSLLGGRMNTEAFF. The CDR3 nucleotides read TGTGCCAGCAGCTTGTTGGGTGGGAGGATGAACACTGAAGCTTTCTTT.

The CDR3 nucleotides read TGTGCCAGCAGCTTTGAGGCAGATACGCAGTATTTT. This gives the protein CASSFEADTQYF. This rearrangement joins TRBV11-3 to TRBJ2-3, with D unresolved. Germline V gives CDR1 SGHNT, CDR2 YENEEA. This CDR3 has 12 amino acids. V was clipped by 3 bases and J by 4 bases, with 5 bases between them. Drawing the rest from reference TRBV11-3 and TRBJ2-3, the complete variable domain is EAGVVQSPRYKIIEKKQPVAFWCNPISGHNTLYWYLQNLGQGPELLIRYENEEAVDDSQLPKDRFSAERLKGVDSTLKIQPAELGDSAVYLCASSFEADTQYFGPGTRLTVL.

The gene calls are TRBV11-2 and TRBJ1-4; D ambiguous. This CDR3 comprises 15 residues. CDR1 and CDR2 (germline): SGHAT, FQNNGV. V dropped 0 bases and J dropped 2 bases, with 7 bases sitting between them. The CDR3 is CASSLDGGTNEKLFF. CDR3 DNA: TGTGCCAGCAGCTTAGACGGAGGCACTAATGAAAAACTGTTTTTT.

The chain employs TRBV14 and TRBJ2-2, with 10 bases matching TRBD1. The CDR3 consists of 16 residues. V shed 4 bases, J shed 5 bases, and the junction held 7 bases outside the gene matches. Looked up from germline, CDR1 is SGHDN and CDR2 is FVKESK. Here the CDR3 reads CASSPWDRGYTGELFF. The CDR3 DNA follows: TGTGCCAGCAGCCCATGGGACAGGGGATATACCGGGGAGCTGTTTTTT.

The genes are TRBV4-2 and TRBJ2-7, with a weak D call TRBD2 (5 bases). The CDR3 is made up of 13 amino acids. The germline V and J ends were trimmed by 4 bases and 3 bases, with 10 bases remaining between them. Germline V gene sequence: CDR1 LGHNA, CDR2 YNFKEQ. The CDR3 sequence: CASSLEGSYEQYF. As DNA, the CDR3 is TGTGCCAGCAGCCTCGAGGGAAGCTACGAGCAGTACTTC.

This clone has just one count. The genes are TRBV2 and TRBJ1-2; 10 nucleotides line up with TRBD1. Germline CDR1 is SNHLY and CDR2 is FYNNEI. The CDR3 contains 16 residues. Unmatched junction bases numbered 11, after V lost 6 bases and J lost 4 bases. Written as DNA, the CDR3 is TGTGCCAGCAGCCACGGGACAGGGGCTACCCTCTATGGCTACACCTTC. Amino acid sequence: CASSHGTGATLYGYTF.

About this clone: This same CDR3 is encoded by further DNA sequences in the sample. This sequence joins TRBV30 and TRBJ2-7, with D possibly TRBD2 on 5 matching bases. This CDR3 is built from 14 residues. CDR1 GTSNPN and CDR2 SVGIG come from the germline V gene (reference sequence). V was pared by 2 bases and J by 1 base, with 12 bases between. The CDR3 bases are TGTGCCTGGAGTCGAGGTGGGAGTTCCTACGAGCAGTACTTC. Translating it yields CAWSRGGSSYEQYF.

This rearrangement joins TRBV6-5 to TRBJ2-7, with TRBD1 matching over 8 bases. From germline, CDR1 is MNHEY and CDR2 SVGAGI. V was pared by 6 bases and J by 5 bases, with 9 bases of the junction left unmatched. The CDR3 sequence is 14 residues long. The chain's CDR3 is CASSATGGWDEQYF. CDR3 nucleotide sequence: TGTGCCAGCAGCGCAACAGGGGGGTGGGACGAGCAGTACTTC.

The V gene is TRBV29-1, the J gene TRBJ1-1, with TRBD1 as a possible D gene (5 bases). V shed 4 bases and J shed 5 bases, with 17 bases lying between them. Germline V gene lookup returns CDR1 SQVTM and CDR2 ANQGSEA. CDR3 length: 14 amino acids. The DNA of the CDR3 is TGCAGCGTTGGGCCCCGGGGGGGATGGACTGAAGCTTTCTTT. Protein: CSVGPRGGWTEAFF. Full variable domain (missing parts from reference TRBV29-1 and TRBJ1-1): SAVISQKPSRDICQRGTSLTIQCQVDSQVTMMFWYRQQPGQSLTLIATANQGSEATYESGFVIDKFPISRPNLTFSTLTVSNMSPEDSSIYLCSVGPRGGWTEAFFGQGTRLTVV.

CDR3: CASSIGDRGYGYTF. CDR3 sequence (DNA): TGTGCCAGTAGTATCGGAGACAGGGGCTATGGCTACACCTTC. The chain links TRBV19 to TRBJ1-2; 8 bases are a match to TRBD1. This CDR3 spans 14 amino acids. The germline CDR1 and CDR2 sequences are LNHDA and SQIVND (reference sequence). Trimming cost V 3 bases and J 4 bases; bases outside gene matches: 4.

The chain carries TRBV6-1 and TRBJ2-7; tentative D call: TRBD2 (5 bases). Germline V CDR1 and CDR2: MNHNS, SASEGT. V lost 3 bases and J 7 bases, leaving 13 bases between the germline ends. CDR3 length: 13 amino acids. The CDR3 nucleotides read TGTGCCAGCAGTGACGGGGTATCGCGGGAGCAGTACTTC. Protein sequence: CASSDGVSREQYF.

This clone has only one observation. The V gene is TRBV10-3, the J gene TRBJ1-2, with TRBD1 identical over 8 bases. The germline CDR1 and CDR2 sequences are ENHRY and SYGVKD. The J segment lost 2 bases and the V segment lost 8 bases, leaving 4 bases of the junction unmatched. This CDR3 comprises 13 residues. CDR3 protein: CAIANRGNYGYTF. The CDR3 DNA reads as TGTGCCATCGCCAACAGGGGGAACTATGGCTACACCTTC.

This clone has more than one count but fewer than ten. V and J are TRBV19 and TRBJ2-1; D not resolved. This CDR3 contains 13 residues. With 5 bases removed from V and 3 bases from J, the gap between germline ends came to 8 bases. The germline CDR1 and CDR2 sequences are LNHDA and SQIVND (reference sequence). CDR3 nucleotides: TGTGCCAGTAGTCCGTCCCTCTACAATGAGCAGTTCTTC. Protein: CASSPSLYNEQFF.

The genes are TRBV6-2 or TRBV6-3 and TRBJ2-7; TRBD2 aligns across 7 bases. The CDR3 is made up of 13 amino acids. Unmatched junction bases numbered 4, after V lost 4 bases and J lost 4 bases. CDR1 and CDR2 (germline): MNHEY, SVGEGT. The DNA for the CDR3 is TGTGCCAGCAGTTGGGACTATAAATACGAGCAGTACTTC. This translates into CASSWDYKYEQYF.

This rearrangement joins TRBV7-6 to TRBJ2-1, with TRBD2 identical over 10 bases. With 8 bases clipped from V and 4 bases from J, the junction kept 11 bases outside the gene matches. The germline V gene encodes CDR1 SGHVS and CDR2 FNYEAQ. The CDR3 length is 16 residues. This CDR3 reads CASAKISGGQYNEQFF. In DNA, the CDR3 is TGTGCCAGCGCCAAGATTAGCGGGGGGCAATACAATGAGCAGTTCTTC.

The genes are TRBV5-1 and TRBJ1-2, with TRBD1 matching over 11 bases. V lost 4 bases to trimming and J lost 4 bases; unmatched junction nucleotides: 9. Germline CDR1 SGHRS, CDR2 YFSETQ. There are 16 residues in the CDR3. The CDR3 sequence: CASSPGGQGAGYGYTF. CDR3 sequence (DNA): TGCGCCAGCAGCCCGGGAGGACAGGGGGCAGGCTATGGCTACACCTTC.

This clone was seen just once. The V and J genes are TRBV12-5 and TRBJ1-1; TRBD1 is a possible D gene (5 bases). This CDR3 is built from 13 residues. The V gene lost 1 base and the J gene lost 9 bases, with 12 bases spanning the gap. The germline gives CDR1 LGHNT, CDR2 FRNRAP. CDR3 in DNA: TGTGCTAGTGGTTTGGAGGAGGGGCTTAAAGCTTTCTTT. Its translation: CASGLEEGLKAFF.

The J gene is TRBJ1-1, the V gene TRBV3-1 (or the pseudogene TRBV3-2); weak D call: TRBD1 (6 bases). This CDR3 region has 16 residues. Trimming cost V 4 bases and J 4 bases, with 19 bases left between them. Germline V lookup: CDR1 LGHDT, CDR2 YNNKEL (reference sequence). CDR3 sequence (DNA): TGTGCCAGCAGCCTGACGACCGCTCAGGGGCGCACTGAAGCTTTCTTT. Its translation is CASSLTTAQGRTEAFF.

The chain is built from TRBV7-8 and TRBJ1-1; D unresolved. The CDR3 runs 14 residues. Looked up from germline, CDR1 is SGHVS and CDR2 is FQNEAQ. V was cut by 3 bases and J by 1 base, with 9 bases left in between. The CDR3 reads CASSLWGGNTEAFF. DNA for the CDR3: TGTGCCAGCAGCTTGTGGGGAGGGAACACTGAAGCTTTCTTT.

The sample holds a few counts of this clone. The gene calls are TRBV19 and TRBJ2-2; a weak D match, TRBD2 (5 bases). With 3 bases removed from V and 8 bases from J, the gap between germline ends came to 13 bases. The CDR3 loop spans 14 amino acids. In germline, CDR1 is LNHDA, CDR2 SQIVND (reference sequence). The CDR3 sequence: CASSMGEGIGELFF. For the CDR3, the DNA is TGTGCCAGTAGTATGGGCGAGGGAATTGGGGAGCTGTTTTTT.

This clone was observed a handful of times. The chain is built from TRBV27 and TRBJ1-1, with a possible D match to TRBD1 (5 bases). The CDR3 extends over 14 amino acids. Germline V CDR1 and CDR2: MNHEY, SMNVEV (reference sequence). Trimming removed 4 bases from V and 3 bases from J, with 12 bases in between. The CDR3 loop is CASSSPSRDTEAFF. The CDR3 nucleotides are TGTGCCAGCAGTTCCCCCTCCAGGGACACTGAAGCTTTCTTT.

The chain has TRBV4-1 and TRBJ2-7, with 7 bases lining up with TRBD1. The CDR3 covers 14 residues. V shed 3 bases, J shed 6 bases, and the junction held 8 bases outside the gene matches. The germline gives CDR1 MGHRA, CDR2 YSYEKL. In DNA form, the CDR3 reads TGCGCCAGCAGCCAGGGCGGACAGGCCTCCGAGCAGTACTTC. Its protein is CASSQGGQASEQYF.

The CDR3 sequence is CAISRGLAEAYNEQFF. CDR3 in DNA: TGTGCCATCAGCCGTGGACTAGCGGAGGCCTACAATGAGCAGTTCTTC. The V and J genes are TRBV10-3 and TRBJ2-1, with 10 bases aligning to TRBD2. Germline V gene sequence: CDR1 ENHRY, CDR2 SYGVKD. V was pared by 6 bases and J by 2 bases, with 7 bases of the junction left unmatched. The CDR3 contains 16 residues.